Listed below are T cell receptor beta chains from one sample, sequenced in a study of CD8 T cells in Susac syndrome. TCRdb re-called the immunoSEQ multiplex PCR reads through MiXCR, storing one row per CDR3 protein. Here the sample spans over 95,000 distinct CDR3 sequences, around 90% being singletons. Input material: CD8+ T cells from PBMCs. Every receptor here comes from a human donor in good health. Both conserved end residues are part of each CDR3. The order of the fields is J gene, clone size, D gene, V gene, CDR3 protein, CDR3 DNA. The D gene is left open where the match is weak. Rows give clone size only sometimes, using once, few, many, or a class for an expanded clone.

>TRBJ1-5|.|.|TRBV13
CASSSGDQPQHF
TGTGCCAGCAGCTCAGGGGATCAGCCCCAGCATTTT
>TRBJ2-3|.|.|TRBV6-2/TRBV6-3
CASSYARAKGESPDTQYF
TGTGCCAGCAGTTACGCTCGGGCTAAGGGAGAGAGTCCAGATACGCAGTATTTT
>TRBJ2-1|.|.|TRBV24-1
CATSASLGRSEQFF
TGTGCCACCAGTGCCTCCCTAGGACGCAGTGAGCAGTTCTTC
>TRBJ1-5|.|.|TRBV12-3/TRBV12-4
CASRHDRINQPQHF
TGTGCCAGCAGACATGACAGGATCAATCAGCCCCAGCATTTT
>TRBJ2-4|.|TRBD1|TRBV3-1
CASSPSSGTGGSNIQYF
TGTGCCAGCAGCCCTTCTTCCGGAACAGGGGGCAGCAACATTCAGTACTTC
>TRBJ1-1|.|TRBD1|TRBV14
CASSHHGTGGTEAFF
TGTGCCAGCAGCCATCACGGGACAGGGGGCACTGAAGCTTTCTTT
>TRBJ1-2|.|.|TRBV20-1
CSANLQGGYGYTF
TGCAGTGCTAATCTACAGGGAGGGTATGGCTACACCTTC
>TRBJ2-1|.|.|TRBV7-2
CASSLYGGAGGTYNEQFF
TGTGCCAGCAGCCTCTATGGGGGAGCGGGTGGGACCTACAATGAGCAGTTCTTC
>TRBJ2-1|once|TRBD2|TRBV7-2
CASTIAGAYNEQFF
TGTGCCAGCACCATAGCGGGGGCCTACAATGAGCAGTTCTTC
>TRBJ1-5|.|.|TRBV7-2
CASSLVPEYSNQPQHF
TGTGCCAGCAGCTTAGTCCCGGAGTATAGCAATCAGCCCCAGCATTTT